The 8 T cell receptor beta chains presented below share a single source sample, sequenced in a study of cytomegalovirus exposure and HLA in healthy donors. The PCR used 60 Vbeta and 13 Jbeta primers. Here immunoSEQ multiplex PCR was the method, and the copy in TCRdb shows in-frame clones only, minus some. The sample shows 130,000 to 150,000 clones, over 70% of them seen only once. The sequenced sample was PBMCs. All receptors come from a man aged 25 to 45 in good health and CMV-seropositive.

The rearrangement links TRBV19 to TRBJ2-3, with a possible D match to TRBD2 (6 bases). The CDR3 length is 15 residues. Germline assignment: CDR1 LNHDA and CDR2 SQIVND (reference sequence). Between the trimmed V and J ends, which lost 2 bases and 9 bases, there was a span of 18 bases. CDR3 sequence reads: CASSIWAGRPGTQYF. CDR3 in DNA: TGTGCCAGTAGTATATGGGCGGGGAGGCCAGGGACGCAGTATTTT.

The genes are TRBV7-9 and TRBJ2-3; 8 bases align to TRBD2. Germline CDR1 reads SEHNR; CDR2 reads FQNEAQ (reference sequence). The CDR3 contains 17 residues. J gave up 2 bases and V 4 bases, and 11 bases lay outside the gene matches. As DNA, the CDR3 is TGTGCCAGCAGCTCCCGTGGCGGAGCGGGGGCCACAGATACGCAGTATTTT. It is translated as CASSSRGGAGATDTQYF.

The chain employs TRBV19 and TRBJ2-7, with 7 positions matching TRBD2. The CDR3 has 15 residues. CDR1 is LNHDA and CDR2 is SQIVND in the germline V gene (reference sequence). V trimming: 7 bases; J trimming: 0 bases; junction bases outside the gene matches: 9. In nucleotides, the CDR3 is TGTGCCAGTAACCCAAGCGGGATGAGCTCCTACGAGCAGTACTTC. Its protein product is CASNPSGMSSYEQYF.

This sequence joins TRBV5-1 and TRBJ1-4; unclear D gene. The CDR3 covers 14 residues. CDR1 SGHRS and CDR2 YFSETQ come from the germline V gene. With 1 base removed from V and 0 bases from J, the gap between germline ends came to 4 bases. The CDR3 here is CASSLLSTNEKLFF. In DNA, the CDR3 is TGCGCCAGCAGCTTGCTTTCAACTAATGAAAAACTGTTTTTT.

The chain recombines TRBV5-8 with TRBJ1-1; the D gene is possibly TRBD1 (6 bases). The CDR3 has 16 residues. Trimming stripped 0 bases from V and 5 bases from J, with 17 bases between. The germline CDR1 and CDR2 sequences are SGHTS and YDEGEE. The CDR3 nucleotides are TGTGCCAGCAGCTTGGCCCTGACAGGAAGGGTGACTGAAGCTTTCTTT. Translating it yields CASSLALTGRVTEAFF. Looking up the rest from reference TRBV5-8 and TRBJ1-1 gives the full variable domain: EAGVTQSPTHLIKTRGQQATLRCSPISGHTSVYWYQQALGLGLQFLLWYDEGEERNRGNFPPRFSGRQFPNYSSELNVNALELEDSALYLCASSLALTGRVTEAFFGQGTRLTVV.

The CDR3 DNA reads as TGCGCCAGCAGCCAGGGGGCTCGCGGATCGAACACCGGGGAGCTGTTTTTT. Protein: CASSQGARGSNTGELFF. The chain has TRBV4-1 and TRBJ2-2, with D tentatively TRBD1 (6 bases). CDR1 and CDR2 (germline): MGHRA, YSYEKL. V was trimmed by 3 bases and J by 0 bases, leaving 14 bases between them. The CDR3 contains 17 residues.

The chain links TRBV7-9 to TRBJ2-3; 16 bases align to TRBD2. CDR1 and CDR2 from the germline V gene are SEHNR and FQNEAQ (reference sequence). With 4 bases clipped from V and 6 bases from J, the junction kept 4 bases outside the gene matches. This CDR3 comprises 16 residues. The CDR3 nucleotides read TGTGCCAGCAGCTGGGGACTAGCGGGGGGGCTGGATACGCAGTATTTT. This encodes CASSWGLAGGLDTQYF.

This chain's CDR3 is CASTSGGGYTF. CDR3 nucleotides: TGTGCCAGCACTTCAGGTGGGGGCTACACCTTC. The rearrangement joins TRBV7-9 to TRBJ1-2; D remains unclear. Trimming cost V 7 bases and J 8 bases, with 11 bases left between them. CDR1 and CDR2 from the germline V gene are SEHNR and FQNEAQ (reference sequence). The CDR3 spans 11 residues.